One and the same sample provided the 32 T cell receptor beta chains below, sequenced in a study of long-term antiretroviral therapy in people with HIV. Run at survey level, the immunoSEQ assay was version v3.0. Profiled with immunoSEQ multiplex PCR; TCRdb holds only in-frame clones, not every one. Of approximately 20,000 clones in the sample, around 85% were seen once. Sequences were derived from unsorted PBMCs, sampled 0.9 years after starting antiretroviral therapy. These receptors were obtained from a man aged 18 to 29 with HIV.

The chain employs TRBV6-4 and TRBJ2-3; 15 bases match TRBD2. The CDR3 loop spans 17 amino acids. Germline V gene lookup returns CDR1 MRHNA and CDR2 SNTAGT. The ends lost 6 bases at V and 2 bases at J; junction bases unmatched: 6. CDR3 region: CASSAGTSGGNTDTQYF. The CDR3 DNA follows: TGTGCCAGCAGCGCCGGGACTAGCGGGGGGAACACAGATACGCAGTATTTT.

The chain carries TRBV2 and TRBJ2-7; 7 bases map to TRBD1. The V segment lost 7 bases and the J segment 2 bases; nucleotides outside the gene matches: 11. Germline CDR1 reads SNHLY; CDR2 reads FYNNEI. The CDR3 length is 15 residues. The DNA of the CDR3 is TGTGCCAGCACCCGGCTCCGGACAGGAACCTACGAGCAGTACTTC. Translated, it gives CASTRLRTGTYEQYF.

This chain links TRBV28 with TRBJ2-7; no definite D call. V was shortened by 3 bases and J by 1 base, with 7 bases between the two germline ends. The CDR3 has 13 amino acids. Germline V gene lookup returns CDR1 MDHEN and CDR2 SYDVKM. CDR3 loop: CASSFGQSYEQYF. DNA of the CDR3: TGTGCCAGCAGTTTCGGCCAGTCCTACGAGCAGTACTTC. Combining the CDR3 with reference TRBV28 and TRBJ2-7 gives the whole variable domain DVKVTQSSRYLVKRTGEKVFLECVQDMDHENMFWYRQDPGLGLRLIYFSYDVKMKEKGDIPEGYSVSREKKERFSLILESASTNQTSMYLCASSFGQSYEQYFGPGTRLTVT.

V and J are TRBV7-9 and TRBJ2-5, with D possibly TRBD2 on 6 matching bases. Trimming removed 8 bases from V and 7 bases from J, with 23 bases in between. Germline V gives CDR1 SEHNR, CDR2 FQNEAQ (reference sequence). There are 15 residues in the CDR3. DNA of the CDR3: TGTGCCAGCGATACCATGCCGAGCGGGCCGCCGACCCAGTACTTC. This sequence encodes CASDTMPSGPPTQYF.

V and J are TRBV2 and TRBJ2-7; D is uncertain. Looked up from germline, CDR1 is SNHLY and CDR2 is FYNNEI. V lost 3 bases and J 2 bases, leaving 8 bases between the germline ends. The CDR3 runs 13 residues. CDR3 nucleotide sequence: TGTGCCAGCAGTGAGGGCCGTGCCTACGAGCAGTACGTC. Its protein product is CASSEGRAYEQYV.

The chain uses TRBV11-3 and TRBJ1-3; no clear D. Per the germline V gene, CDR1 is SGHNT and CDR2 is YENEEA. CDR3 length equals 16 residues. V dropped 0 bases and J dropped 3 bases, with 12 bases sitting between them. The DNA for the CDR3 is TGTGCCAGCAGCTTAGATCGACTCACGAGTGGAAACACCATATATTTT. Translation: CASSLDRLTSGNTIYF.

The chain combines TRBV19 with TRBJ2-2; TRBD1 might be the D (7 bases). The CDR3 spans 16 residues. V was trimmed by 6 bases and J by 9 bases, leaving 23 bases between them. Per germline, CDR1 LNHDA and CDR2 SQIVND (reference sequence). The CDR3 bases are TGTGCCAGTAGACCCTCGACAGGGAATCGGGGGTGGGAGCTGTTTTTT. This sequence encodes CASRPSTGNRGWELFF.

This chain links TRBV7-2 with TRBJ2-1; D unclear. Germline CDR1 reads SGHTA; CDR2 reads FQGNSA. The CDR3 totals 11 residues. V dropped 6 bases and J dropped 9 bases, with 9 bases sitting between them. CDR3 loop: CASSIYGEQFF. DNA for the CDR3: TGTGCCAGCAGTATCTATGGTGAGCAGTTCTTC.

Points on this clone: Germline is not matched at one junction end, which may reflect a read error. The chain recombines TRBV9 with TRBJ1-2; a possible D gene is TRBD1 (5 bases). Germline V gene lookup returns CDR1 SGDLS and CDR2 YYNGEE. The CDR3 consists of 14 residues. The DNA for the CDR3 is TGTGCCAGCAGCGTAGTCGAGGGCGACAGTCTAAGGCACTTC. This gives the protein CASSVVEGDSLRHF. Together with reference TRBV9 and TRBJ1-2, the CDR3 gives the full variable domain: DSGVTQTPKHLITATGQRVTLRCSPRSGDLSVYWYQQSLDQGLQFLIQYYNGEERAKGNILERFSAQQFPDLHSELNLSSLELGDSALYFCASSVVEGDSLRHFGSGTRLTVV.

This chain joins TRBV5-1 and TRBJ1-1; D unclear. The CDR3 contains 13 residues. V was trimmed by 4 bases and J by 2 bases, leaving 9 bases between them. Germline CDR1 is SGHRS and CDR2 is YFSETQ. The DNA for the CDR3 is TGCGCCAGCAGCGTGACGGTTAACACTGAAGCTTTCTTT. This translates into CASSVTVNTEAFF.

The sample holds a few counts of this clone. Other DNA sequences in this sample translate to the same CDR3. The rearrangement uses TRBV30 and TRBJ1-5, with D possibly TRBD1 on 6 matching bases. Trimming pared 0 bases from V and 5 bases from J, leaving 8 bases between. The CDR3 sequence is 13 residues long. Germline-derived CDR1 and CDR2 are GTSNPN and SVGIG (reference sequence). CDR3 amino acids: CAWSVQGDQPQHF. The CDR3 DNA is TGTGCCTGGAGTGTACAGGGAGATCAGCCCCAGCATTTT.

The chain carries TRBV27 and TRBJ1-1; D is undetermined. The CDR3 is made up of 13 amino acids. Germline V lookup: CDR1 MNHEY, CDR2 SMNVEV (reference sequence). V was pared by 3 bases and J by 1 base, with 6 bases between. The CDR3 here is CASSFSSNTEAFF. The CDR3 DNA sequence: TGTGCCAGCAGTTTTAGCTCGAACACTGAAGCTTTCTTT.

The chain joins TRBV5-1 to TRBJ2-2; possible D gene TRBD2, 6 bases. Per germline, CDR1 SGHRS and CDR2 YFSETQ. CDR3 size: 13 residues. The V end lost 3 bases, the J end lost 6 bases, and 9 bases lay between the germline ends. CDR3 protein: CASSWDLAGELFF. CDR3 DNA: TGCGCCAGCAGCTGGGACTTGGCCGGGGAGCTGTTTTTT.

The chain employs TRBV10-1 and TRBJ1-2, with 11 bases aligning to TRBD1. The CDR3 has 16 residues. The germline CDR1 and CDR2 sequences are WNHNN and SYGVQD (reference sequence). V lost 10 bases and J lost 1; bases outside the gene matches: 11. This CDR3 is CATDKGTGGINYGYTF. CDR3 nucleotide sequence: TGCGCCACAGACAAAGGGACAGGGGGAATTAACTATGGCTACACCTTC.

The CDR3 loop reads CASTQGFMNTEAFF. CDR3 nucleotides: TGTGCCAGCACCCAGGGATTCATGAACACTGAAGCTTTCTTT. The chain has TRBV7-9 and TRBJ1-1; possibly TRBD1 for D (5 bases). Germline loops: CDR1 SEHNR, CDR2 FQNEAQ (reference sequence). V lost 7 bases, J lost 0 bases, and 12 bases lay in between. The CDR3 is made up of 14 amino acids.

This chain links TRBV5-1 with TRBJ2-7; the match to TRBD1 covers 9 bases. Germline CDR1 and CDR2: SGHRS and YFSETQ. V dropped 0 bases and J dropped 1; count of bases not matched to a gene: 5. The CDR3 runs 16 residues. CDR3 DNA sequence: TGCGCCAGCAGCTTGGGCCGGGACAGGGCTTCCTACGAGCAGTACTTC. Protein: CASSLGRDRASYEQYF.

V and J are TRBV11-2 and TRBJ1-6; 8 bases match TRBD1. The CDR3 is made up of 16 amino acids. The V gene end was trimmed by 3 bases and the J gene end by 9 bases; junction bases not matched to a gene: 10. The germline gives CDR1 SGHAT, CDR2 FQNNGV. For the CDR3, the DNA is TGTGCCAGCAGCTTGGACGGACAGGGCTTTTTTTCACCCCTCCACTTT. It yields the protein CASSLDGQGFFSPLHF.

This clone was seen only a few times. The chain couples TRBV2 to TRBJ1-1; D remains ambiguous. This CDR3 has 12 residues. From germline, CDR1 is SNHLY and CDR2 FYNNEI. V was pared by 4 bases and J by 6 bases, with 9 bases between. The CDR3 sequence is CASSGRLPEAFF. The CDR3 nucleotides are TGTGCCAGCAGTGGTCGATTACCTGAAGCTTTCTTT.

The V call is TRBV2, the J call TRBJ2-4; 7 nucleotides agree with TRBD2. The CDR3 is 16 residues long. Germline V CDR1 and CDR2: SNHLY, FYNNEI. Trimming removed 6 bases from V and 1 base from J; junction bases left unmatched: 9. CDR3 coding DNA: TGTGCCAGCAGCGCCTCTAGCGGCTCGGCCAAAAACATTCAGTACTTC. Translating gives CASSASSGSAKNIQYF.

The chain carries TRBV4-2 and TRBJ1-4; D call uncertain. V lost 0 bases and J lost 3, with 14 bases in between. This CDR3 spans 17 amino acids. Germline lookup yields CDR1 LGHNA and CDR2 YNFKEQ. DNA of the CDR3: TGTGCCAGCAGCCAAGATCTTAAGTCAGCACCTAATGAAAAACTGTTTTTT. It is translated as CASSQDLKSAPNEKLFF.

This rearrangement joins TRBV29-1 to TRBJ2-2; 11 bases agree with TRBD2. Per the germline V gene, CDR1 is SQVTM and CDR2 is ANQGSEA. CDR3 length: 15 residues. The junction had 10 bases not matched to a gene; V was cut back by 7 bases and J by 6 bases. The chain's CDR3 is CSGRIELAGAGELFF. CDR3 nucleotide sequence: TGCAGCGGCCGGATAGAACTAGCGGGGGCCGGGGAGCTGTTTTTT.

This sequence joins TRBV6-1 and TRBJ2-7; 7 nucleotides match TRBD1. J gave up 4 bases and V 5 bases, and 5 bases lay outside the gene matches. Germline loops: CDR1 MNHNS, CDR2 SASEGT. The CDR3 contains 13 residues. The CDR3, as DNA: TGTGCCAGCAGTTCCCAACAGGGGTACGAGCAGTACGTC. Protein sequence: CASSSQQGYEQYV.

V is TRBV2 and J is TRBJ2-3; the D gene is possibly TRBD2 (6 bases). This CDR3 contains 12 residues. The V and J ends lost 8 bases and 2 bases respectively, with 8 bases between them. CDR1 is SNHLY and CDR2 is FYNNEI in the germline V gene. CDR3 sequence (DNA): TGTGCCAGCTCGGGGGACACAGATACGCAGTATTTT. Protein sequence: CASSGDTDTQYF.

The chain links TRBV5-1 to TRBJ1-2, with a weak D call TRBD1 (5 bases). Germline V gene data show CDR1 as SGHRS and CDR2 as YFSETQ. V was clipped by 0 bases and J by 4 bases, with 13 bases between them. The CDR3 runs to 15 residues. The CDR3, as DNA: TGCGCCAGCAGCTTGGGGGTCGGGGGATCCTATGGCTACACCTTC. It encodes CASSLGVGGSYGYTF. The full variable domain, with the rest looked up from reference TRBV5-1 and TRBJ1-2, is KAGVTQTPRYLIKTRGQQVTLSCSPISGHRSVSWYQQTPGQGLQFLFEYFSETQRNKGNFPGRFSGRQFSNSRSEMNVSTLELGDSALYLCASSLGVGGSYGYTFGSGTRLTVV.

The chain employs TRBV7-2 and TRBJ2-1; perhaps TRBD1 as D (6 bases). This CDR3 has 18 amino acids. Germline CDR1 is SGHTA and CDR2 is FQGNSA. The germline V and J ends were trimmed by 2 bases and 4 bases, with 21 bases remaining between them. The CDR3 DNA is TGTGCCAGCAGCTTATCACAGGGAACCCTATACGGATACAATGAGCAGTTCTTC. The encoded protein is CASSLSQGTLYGYNEQFF. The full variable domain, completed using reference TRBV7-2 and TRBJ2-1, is GAGVSQSPSNKVTEKGKDVELRCDPISGHTALYWYRQSLGQGLEFLIYFQGNSAPDKSGLPSDRFSAERTGGSVSTLTIQRTQQEDSAVYLCASSLSQGTLYGYNEQFFGPGTRLTVL.

CDR3 bases: TGTGCCAGCAGTGAGTCCCCGGACAGGAGTGAAAAACTGTTTTTT. This gives the protein CASSESPDRSEKLFF. V and J are TRBV6-1 and TRBJ1-4; 7 bases are a match to TRBD1. CDR1 and CDR2 (germline): MNHNS, SASEGT. The CDR3 consists of 15 residues. Trimming removed 3 bases from V and 7 bases from J; junction bases left unmatched: 8.

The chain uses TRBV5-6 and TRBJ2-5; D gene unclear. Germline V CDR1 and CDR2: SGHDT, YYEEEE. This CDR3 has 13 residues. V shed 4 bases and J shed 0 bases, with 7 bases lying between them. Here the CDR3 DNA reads TGTGCCAGCAGCCCAGCTAACCAAGAGACCCAGTACTTC. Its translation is CASSPANQETQYF.

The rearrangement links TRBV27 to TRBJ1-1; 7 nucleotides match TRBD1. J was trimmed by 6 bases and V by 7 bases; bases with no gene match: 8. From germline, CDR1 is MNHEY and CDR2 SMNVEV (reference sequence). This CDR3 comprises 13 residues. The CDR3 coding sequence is TGTGCCAGCAACTTACAGGGGTCGGCTGAAGCTTTCTTT. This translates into CASNLQGSAEAFF.

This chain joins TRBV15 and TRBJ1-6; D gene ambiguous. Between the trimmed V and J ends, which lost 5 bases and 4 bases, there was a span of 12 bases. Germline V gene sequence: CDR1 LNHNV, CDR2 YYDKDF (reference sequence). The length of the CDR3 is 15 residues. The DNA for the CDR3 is TGTGCCACCAGCTCTGGTACGGATTATAATTCACCCCTCCACTTT. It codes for CATSSGTDYNSPLHF.

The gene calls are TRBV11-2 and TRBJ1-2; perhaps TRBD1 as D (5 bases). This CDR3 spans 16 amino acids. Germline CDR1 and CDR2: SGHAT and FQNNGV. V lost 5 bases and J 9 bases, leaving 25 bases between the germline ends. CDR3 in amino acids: CASSPSTGPVTVRYTF. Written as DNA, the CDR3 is TGTGCCAGCAGCCCATCCACAGGCCCAGTTACGGTCCGCTACACCTTC.

CDR3 nucleotide sequence: TGTGCCAGCAGCCCCGAGGGCCGTACCATATATTTT. Translated, it gives CASSPEGRTIYF. The chain employs TRBV27 and TRBJ1-3; D ambiguous. Trimming shortened V by 6 bases and J by 10 bases, and 13 bases separated the two germline ends. Germline V gene lookup returns CDR1 MNHEY and CDR2 SMNVEV (reference sequence). This CDR3 region has 12 residues.

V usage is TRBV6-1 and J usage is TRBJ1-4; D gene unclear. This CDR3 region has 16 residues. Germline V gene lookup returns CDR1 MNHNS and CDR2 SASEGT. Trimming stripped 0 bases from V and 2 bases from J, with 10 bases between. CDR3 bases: TGTGCCAGCAGTGAAGCCCCCCCTGGGACTAATGAAAAACTGTTTTTT. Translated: CASSEAPPGTNEKLFF.